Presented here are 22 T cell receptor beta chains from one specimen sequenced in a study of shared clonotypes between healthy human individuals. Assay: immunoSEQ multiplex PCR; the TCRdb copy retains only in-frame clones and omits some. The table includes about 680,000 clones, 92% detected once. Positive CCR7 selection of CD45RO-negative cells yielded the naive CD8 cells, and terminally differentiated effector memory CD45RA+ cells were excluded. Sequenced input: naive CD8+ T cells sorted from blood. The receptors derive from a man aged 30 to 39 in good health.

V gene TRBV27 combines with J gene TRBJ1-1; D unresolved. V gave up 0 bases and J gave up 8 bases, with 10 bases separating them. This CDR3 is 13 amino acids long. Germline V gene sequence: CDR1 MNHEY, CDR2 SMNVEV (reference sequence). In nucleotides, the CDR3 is TGTGCCAGCAGTTTATCAGGGAGACGAGAAGCTTTCTTT. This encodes CASSLSGRREAFF.

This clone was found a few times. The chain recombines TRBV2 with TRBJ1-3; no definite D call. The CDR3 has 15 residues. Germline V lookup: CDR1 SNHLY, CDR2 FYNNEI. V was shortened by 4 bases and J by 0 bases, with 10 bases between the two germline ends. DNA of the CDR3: TGTGCCAGCAGTGCGCCGACCGTCTCTGGAAACACCATATATTTT. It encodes CASSAPTVSGNTIYF.

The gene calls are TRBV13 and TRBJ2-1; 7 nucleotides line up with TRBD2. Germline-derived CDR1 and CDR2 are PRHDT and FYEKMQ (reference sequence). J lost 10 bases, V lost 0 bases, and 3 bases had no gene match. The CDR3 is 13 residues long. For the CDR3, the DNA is TGTGCCAGCAGCTTAGGGGCGGGGGTGGAGCAGTTCTTC. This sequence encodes CASSLGAGVEQFF. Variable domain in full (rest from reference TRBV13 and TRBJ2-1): AAGVIQSPRHLIKEKRETATLKCYPIPRHDTVYWYQQGPGQDPQFLISFYEKMQSDKGSIPDRFSAQQFSDYHSELNMSSLELGDSALYFCASSLGAGVEQFFGPGTRLTVL.

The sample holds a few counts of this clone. The chain's CDR3 is CASGTGLDYNEQFF. DNA of the CDR3: TGTGCCAGCGGAACCGGACTAGATTACAATGAGCAGTTCTTC. This sequence joins TRBV25-1 and TRBJ2-1, with TRBD2 identical over 7 bases. Germline trimming cut 8 bases from V and 4 bases from J; bases unmatched to any gene: 8. This CDR3 has 14 residues. In germline, CDR1 is MGHDK, CDR2 SYGVNS.

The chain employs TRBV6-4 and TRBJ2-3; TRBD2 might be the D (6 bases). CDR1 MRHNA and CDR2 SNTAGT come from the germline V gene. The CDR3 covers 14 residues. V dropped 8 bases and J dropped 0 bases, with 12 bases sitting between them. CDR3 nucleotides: TGTGCCAGCTCCCGGGGGTCTAGCACAGATACGCAGTATTTT. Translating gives CASSRGSSTDTQYF.

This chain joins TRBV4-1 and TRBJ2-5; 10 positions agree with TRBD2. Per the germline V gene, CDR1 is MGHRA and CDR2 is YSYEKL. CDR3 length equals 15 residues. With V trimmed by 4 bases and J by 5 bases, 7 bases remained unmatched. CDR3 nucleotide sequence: TGCGCCAGCAGCCCCGGGACTAGCGTTTGGGAGACCCAGTACTTC. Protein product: CASSPGTSVWETQYF.

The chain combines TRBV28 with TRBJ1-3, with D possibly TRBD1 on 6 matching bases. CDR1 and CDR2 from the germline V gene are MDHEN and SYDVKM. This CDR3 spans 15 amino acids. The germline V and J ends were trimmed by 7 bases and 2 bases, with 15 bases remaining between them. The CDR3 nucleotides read TGTGCCAGCACCAGGGACATTTTGACTGGAAACACCATATATTTT. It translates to CASTRDILTGNTIYF.

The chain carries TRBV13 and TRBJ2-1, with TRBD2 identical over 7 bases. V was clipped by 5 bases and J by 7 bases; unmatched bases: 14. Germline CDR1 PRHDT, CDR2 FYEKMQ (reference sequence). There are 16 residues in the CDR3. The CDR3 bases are TGTGCCAGCAGCCATGGGACTACCCAAAAGAGAAATGAGCAGTTCTTC. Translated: CASSHGTTQKRNEQFF.

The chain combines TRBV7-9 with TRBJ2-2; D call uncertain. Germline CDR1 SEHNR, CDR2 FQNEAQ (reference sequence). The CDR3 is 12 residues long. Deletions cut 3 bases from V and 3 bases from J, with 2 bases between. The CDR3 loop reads CASSFHTGELFF. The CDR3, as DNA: TGTGCCAGCAGCTTTCACACCGGGGAGCTGTTTTTT.

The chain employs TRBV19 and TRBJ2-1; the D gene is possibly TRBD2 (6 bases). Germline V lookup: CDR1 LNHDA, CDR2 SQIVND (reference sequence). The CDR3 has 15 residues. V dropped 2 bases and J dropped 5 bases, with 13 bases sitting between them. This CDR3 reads CASSILGSIDNEQFF. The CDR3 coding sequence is TGTGCCAGTAGTATACTCGGGAGCATCGACAATGAGCAGTTCTTC.

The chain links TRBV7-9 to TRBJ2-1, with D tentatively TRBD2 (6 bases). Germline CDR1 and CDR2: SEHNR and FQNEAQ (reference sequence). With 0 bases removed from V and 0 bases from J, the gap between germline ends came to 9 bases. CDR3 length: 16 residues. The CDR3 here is CASSLAGGLSYNEQFF. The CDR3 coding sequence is TGTGCCAGCAGCTTAGCCGGGGGTCTCTCCTACAATGAGCAGTTCTTC.

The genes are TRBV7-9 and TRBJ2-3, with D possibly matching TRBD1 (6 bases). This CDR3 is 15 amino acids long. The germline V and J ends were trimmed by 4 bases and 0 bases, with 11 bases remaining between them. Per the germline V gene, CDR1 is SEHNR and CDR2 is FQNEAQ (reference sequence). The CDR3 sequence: CASSSQGPSTDTQYF. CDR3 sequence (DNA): TGTGCCAGCAGCTCACAGGGTCCCAGCACAGATACGCAGTATTTT. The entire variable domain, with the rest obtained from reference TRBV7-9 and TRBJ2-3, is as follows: DTGVSQNPRHKITKRGQNVTFRCDPISEHNRLYWYRQTLGQGPEFLTYFQNEAQLEKSRLLSDRFSAERPKGSFSTLEIQRTEQGDSAMYLCASSSQGPSTDTQYFGPGTRLTVL.

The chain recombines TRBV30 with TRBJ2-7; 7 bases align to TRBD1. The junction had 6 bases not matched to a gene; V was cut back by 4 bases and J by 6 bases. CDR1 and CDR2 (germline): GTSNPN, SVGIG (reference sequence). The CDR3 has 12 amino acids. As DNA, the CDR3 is TGTGCCTGGACCCGAGACAGGGTCGAGCAGTACTTC. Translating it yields CAWTRDRVEQYF.

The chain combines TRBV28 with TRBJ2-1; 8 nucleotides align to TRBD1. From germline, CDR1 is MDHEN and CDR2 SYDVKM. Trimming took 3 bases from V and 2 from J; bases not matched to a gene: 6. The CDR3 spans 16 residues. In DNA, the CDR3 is TGTGCCAGCAGTTTGGACGGACAGGGAACCTACAATGAGCAGTTCTTC. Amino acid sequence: CASSLDGQGTYNEQFF.

The CDR3 protein is CSVLNRDGPEQYF. DNA of the CDR3: TGCAGCGTCCTGAACAGGGACGGCCCCGAGCAGTACTTC. The J gene is TRBJ2-7, the V gene TRBV29-1; tentative D call: TRBD1 (6 bases). Trimming cost V 6 bases and J 6 bases, with 18 bases left between them. Germline assignment: CDR1 SQVTM and CDR2 ANQGSEA. The CDR3 length is 13 residues.

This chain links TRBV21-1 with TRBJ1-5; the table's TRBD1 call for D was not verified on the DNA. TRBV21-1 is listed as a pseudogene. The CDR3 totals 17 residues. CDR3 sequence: CASSSPPEVAGPQPQHF. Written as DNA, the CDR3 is TGTGCCAGCAGCTCCCCCCCCGAGGTGGCAGGGCCTCAGCCCCAGCATTTT.

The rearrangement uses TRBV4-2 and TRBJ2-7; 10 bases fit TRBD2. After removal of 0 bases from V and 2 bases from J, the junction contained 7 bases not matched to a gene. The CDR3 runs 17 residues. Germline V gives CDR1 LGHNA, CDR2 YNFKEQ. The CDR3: CASSQEWVAGGPYEQYF. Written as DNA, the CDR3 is TGTGCCAGCAGCCAAGAATGGGTAGCGGGAGGCCCCTACGAGCAGTACTTC.

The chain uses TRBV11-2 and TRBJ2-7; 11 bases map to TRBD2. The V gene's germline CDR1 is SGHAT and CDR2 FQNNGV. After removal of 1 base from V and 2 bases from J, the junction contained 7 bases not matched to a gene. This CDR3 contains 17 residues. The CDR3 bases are TGTGCCAGCAGCTTAGCACCGGGACTAGCGGACACCTACGAGCAGTACTTC. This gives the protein CASSLAPGLADTYEQYF. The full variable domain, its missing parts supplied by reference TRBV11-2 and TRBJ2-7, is EAGVAQSPRYKIIEKRQSVAFWCNPISGHATLYWYQQILGQGPKLLIQFQNNGVVDDSQLPKDRFSAERLKGVDSTLKIQPAKLEDSAVYLCASSLAPGLADTYEQYFGPGTRLTVT.

CDR3 sequence reads: CASTPWSSSGNTIYF. In DNA form, the CDR3 reads TGTGCCAGCACCCCCTGGAGTTCTTCTGGAAACACCATATATTTT. The rearrangement joins TRBV28 to TRBJ1-3; no firm D call. The CDR3 is 15 amino acids. V shed 7 bases and J shed 1 base, with 14 bases lying between them. In germline, CDR1 is MDHEN, CDR2 SYDVKM.

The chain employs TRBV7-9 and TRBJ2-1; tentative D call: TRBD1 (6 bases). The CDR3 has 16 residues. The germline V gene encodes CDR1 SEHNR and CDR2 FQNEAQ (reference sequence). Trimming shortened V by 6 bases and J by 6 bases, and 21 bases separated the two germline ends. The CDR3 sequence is CASRSLTGTFLNEQFF. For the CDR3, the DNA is TGTGCCAGCAGAAGCCTAACAGGGACCTTTCTCAATGAGCAGTTCTTC.

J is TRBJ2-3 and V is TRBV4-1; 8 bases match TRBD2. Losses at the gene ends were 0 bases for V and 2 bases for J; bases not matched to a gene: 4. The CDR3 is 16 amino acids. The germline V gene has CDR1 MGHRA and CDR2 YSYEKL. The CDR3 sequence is CASSQDLGLATDTQYF. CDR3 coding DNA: TGCGCCAGCAGCCAAGATCTCGGACTAGCCACAGATACGCAGTATTTT.

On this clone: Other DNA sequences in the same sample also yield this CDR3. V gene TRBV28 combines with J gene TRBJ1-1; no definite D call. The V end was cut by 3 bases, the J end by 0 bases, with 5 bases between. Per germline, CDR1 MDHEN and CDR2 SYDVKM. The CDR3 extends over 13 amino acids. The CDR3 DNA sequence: TGTGCCAGCAGTTTTAGGGTGAACACTGAAGCTTTCTTT. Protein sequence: CASSFRVNTEAFF.